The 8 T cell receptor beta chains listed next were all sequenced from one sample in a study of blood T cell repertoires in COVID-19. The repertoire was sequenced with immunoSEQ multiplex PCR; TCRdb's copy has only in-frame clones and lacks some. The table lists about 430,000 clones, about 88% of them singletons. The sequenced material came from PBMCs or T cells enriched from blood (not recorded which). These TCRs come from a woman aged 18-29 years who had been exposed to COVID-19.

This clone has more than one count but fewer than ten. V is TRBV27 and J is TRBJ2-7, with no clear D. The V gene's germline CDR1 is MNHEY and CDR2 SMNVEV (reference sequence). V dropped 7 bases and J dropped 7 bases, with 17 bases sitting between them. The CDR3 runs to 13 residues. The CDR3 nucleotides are TGTGCCAGCATGGAGTCCCGCTTCGGGGAGCAGTACTTC. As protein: CASMESRFGEQYF.

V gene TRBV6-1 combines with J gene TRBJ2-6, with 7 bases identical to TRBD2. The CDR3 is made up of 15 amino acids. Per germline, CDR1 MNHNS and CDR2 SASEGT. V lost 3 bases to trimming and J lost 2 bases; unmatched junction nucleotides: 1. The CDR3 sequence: CASSDGGTGANVLTF. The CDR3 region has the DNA TGTGCCAGCAGTGACGGGGGGACTGGGGCCAACGTCCTGACTTTC.

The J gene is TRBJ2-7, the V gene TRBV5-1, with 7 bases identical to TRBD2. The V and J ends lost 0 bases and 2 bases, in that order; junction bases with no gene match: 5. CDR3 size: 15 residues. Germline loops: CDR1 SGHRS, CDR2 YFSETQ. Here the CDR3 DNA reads TGCGCCAGCAGCTTGGCGGCGGGAGACCCCTACGAGCAGTACTTC. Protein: CASSLAAGDPYEQYF.

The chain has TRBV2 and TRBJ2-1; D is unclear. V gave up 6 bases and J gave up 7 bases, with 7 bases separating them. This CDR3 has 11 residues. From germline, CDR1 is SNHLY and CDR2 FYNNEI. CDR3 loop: CASSAANEQFF. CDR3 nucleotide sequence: TGTGCCAGCAGCGCGGCTAATGAGCAGTTCTTC.

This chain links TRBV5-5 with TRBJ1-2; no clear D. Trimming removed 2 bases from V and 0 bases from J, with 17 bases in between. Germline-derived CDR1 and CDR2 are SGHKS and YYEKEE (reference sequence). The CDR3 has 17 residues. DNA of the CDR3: TGTGCCAGCAGCTTCGTCGTGGCGGGCGAGGCTAACTATGGCTACACCTTC. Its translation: CASSFVVAGEANYGYTF.

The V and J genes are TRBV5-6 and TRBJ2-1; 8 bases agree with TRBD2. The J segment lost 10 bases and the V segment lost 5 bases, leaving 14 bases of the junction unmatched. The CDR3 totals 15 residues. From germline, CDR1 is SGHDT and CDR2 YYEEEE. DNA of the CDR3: TGTGCCAGCAGGTCTTTCGCGGCGGGGGGAGGCGAGCAGTTCTTC. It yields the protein CASRSFAAGGGEQFF.

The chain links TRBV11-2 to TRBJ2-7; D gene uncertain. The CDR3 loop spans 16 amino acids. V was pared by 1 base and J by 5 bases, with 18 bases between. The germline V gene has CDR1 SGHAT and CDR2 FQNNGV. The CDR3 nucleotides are TGTGCCAGCAGCTTAGGGAGACGGTTCCCTTGGGACGAGCAGTACTTC. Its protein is CASSLGRRFPWDEQYF.

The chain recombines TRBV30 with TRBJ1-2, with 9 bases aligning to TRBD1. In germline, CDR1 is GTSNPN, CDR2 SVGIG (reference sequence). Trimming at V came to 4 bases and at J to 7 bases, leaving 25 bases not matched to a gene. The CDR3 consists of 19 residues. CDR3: CAWTQGVLHRDRDFLGYTF. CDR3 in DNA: TGTGCCTGGACTCAGGGTGTATTGCACCGGGACAGGGATTTTCTTGGCTACACCTTC.